Included here is one T cell receptor beta chain sequence, with context. Categorization into cohorts depended on clinical history that participants reported. This sample is drawn from a study of blood T cell repertoires in COVID-19. Clones were read by immunoSEQ multiplex PCR, and TCRdb kept only the in-frame ones, dropping some. The sample gives 200,000 to 250,000 clones, 81% of which show up once; about 8.9% is in the top ten. J lost 7 bases, V lost 9 bases, and 9 bases had no gene match. The CDR3 sequence is 14 residues long. CDR1 is LNHDA, CDR2 SQIVND, per germline (reference sequence). The sequenced sample was PBMCs or T cells enriched from blood (not recorded which). V and J are TRBV19 and TRBJ2-2; TRBD2 matches at 9 bases. The sequence was collected from a woman between 50 and 59 years old with acute COVID-19. DNA for the CDR3: TGTGCCAGCAAACGAGCGGGAGGCGGCGGGGAGCTGTTTTTT. Translating gives CASKRAGGGGELFF.